The 30 T cell receptor beta chains in this list originate from one sample, sequenced in a study of CXCR3-negative and CXCR3-positive naive CD8 T cells. All TRB cDNA libraries came from 5' RACE performed with UMI labels. TCRdb reprocessed the 5' RACE reads, keeping one entry per CDR3 protein, no DNA. This sample's table reports thousands of distinct CDR3 sequences. Sequencing was done on a sample of naive CXCR3- CD8+ T cells from blood. Noted subset: CD45RO-CCR7+CD27+CD95- naive CD8+ T cells lacking CXCR3 (TNR3-). The origin of the receptors is a human donor in good health. Some clones in this sample may be carry-over from other donors' samples.

By frequency, this clonotype registers medium-sized. The V and J genes are TRBV3-1 and TRBJ2-5; the TCRdb D gene call, TRBD1, has no DNA to confirm it. This CDR3 is 15 amino acids long. CDR1 and CDR2 (germline): LGHDT, YNNKEL (reference sequence). CDR3 amino acids: CASSHGDSPWETQYF.

The chain recombines TRBV9 with TRBJ1-2. Germline CDR1 is SGDLS and CDR2 is YYNGEE. There are 16 residues in the CDR3. CDR3 sequence reads: CASSVAIPSSAYGYTF.

J is TRBJ1-1 and V is TRBV25-1. Germline V gives CDR1 MGHDK, CDR2 SYGVNS. The CDR3 loop spans 12 amino acids. CDR3 protein: CASADKATEAFF.

The chain has TRBV9 and TRBJ2-3. CDR1 and CDR2 from the germline V gene are SGDLS and YYNGEE. The CDR3 spans 15 residues. The CDR3 sequence is CASSVTEYSTDTQYF. Combining the CDR3 with reference TRBV9 and TRBJ2-3 gives the whole variable domain DSGVTQTPKHLITATGQRVTLRCSPRSGDLSVYWYQQSLDQGLQFLIQYYNGEERAKGNILERFSAQQFPDLHSELNLSSLELGDSALYFCASSVTEYSTDTQYFGPGTRLTVL.

CDR3 in amino acids: CASSQVRAGDREQYF. The gene calls are TRBV4-1 and TRBJ2-7; TCRdb gives TRBD1 as the D gene, but with no DNA this cannot be confirmed. CDR3 length: 15 residues. Germline CDR1 reads MGHRA; CDR2 reads YSYEKL.

Its frequency marks this clonotype as medium-sized. This sequence joins TRBV3-1 and TRBJ2-7. CDR1 is LGHDT, CDR2 YNNKEL, per germline (reference sequence). This CDR3 is 14 amino acids long. CDR3 amino acids: CASSQAGDLYEQYF.

According to its frequency, this clonotype is medium-sized (0.01 to 0.1%). The chain carries TRBV27 and TRBJ2-1; as DNA is missing, the TRBD2 call by TCRdb cannot be tested. CDR3 size: 14 residues. Germline V lookup: CDR1 MNHEY, CDR2 SMNVEV (reference sequence). The CDR3 region is CASSITGLVNEQFF.

This clonotype is called medium-sized (0.01 to 0.1%) based on its frequency. The V gene is TRBV29-1, the J gene TRBJ1-5. The CDR3 is 14 residues long. The germline gives CDR1 SQVTM, CDR2 ANQGSEA. The CDR3 here is CSVGGPGTSQPQHF.

According to its frequency, this clonotype is medium-sized. The CDR3 sequence: CASSIPENEAFF. V usage is TRBV19 and J usage is TRBJ1-1. The CDR3 has 12 amino acids. In germline, CDR1 is LNHDA, CDR2 SQIVND (reference sequence).

This clonotype shows up as medium-sized by frequency. The gene calls are TRBV20-1 and TRBJ2-1; TCRdb indicates TRBD2, and absent DNA this call remains unverified. The CDR3 loop spans 15 amino acids. Germline V gene sequence: CDR1 DFQATT, CDR2 SNEGSKA (reference sequence). The CDR3: CSARDRAGTWNEQFF.

This chain joins TRBV10-1 and TRBJ1-1; there is no DNA to check the TCRdb D call of TRBD1. The CDR3 covers 13 residues. Germline V gene data show CDR1 as WNHNN and CDR2 as SYGVQD (reference sequence). The CDR3 loop reads CASSDNRVTEAFF.

This clonotype shows up as medium-sized by frequency. The rearrangement links TRBV20-1 to TRBJ2-7; the D gene TCRdb calls, TRBD1, cannot be checked with no DNA. In germline, CDR1 is DFQATT, CDR2 SNEGSKA (reference sequence). The CDR3 length is 15 residues. CDR3 sequence: CSAGPGVQRTYEQYF.

The chain uses TRBV4-3 and TRBJ2-1; TCRdb outputs TRBD2, but without DNA this stays unchecked. Germline CDR1 is LGHNA and CDR2 is YSLEER. The CDR3 consists of 16 residues. The CDR3 spells CASSQGRTSSYNEQFF.

V and J are TRBV20-1 and TRBJ2-7; checking the TCRdb D call of TRBD1 is not possible without DNA. This CDR3 has 14 amino acids. Germline CDR1 is DFQATT and CDR2 is SNEGSKA (reference sequence). The CDR3: CSARELGASYEQYF.

This clonotype is called medium-sized (0.01 to 0.1%) based on its frequency. The J gene is TRBJ1-1, the V gene TRBV18. The V gene's germline CDR1 is KGHSH and CDR2 LQKENI. CDR3 length equals 13 residues. CDR3 loop: CASSPGGVTEAFF.

The chain uses TRBV25-1 and TRBJ1-2. The CDR3 consists of 11 residues. Germline CDR1 reads MGHDK; CDR2 reads SYGVNS. The CDR3 reads CASSEFGGYTF.

Frequency places this clonotype as medium-sized. The genes are TRBV15 and TRBJ2-5; TCRdb lists TRBD2, though no DNA is available to test this call. This CDR3 is 14 amino acids long. Germline-derived CDR1 and CDR2 are LNHNV and YYDKDF (reference sequence). This CDR3 is CATSRDGQSGTQYF.

This clonotype is medium-sized by frequency. V is TRBV27 and J is TRBJ2-1; TCRdb lists TRBD2, though no DNA is available to test this call. The length of the CDR3 is 16 residues. Germline V lookup: CDR1 MNHEY, CDR2 SMNVEV (reference sequence). CDR3: CASSTTTSGGNNEQFF.

This sequence joins TRBV19 and TRBJ1-1. From germline, CDR1 is LNHDA and CDR2 SQIVND (reference sequence). There are 13 residues in the CDR3. The CDR3 reads CASSWAVNTEAFF.

This clonotype is classed as medium-sized by frequency. The rearrangement uses TRBV28 and TRBJ2-3; TCRdb's D call, TRBD1, is unchecked because there is no DNA. CDR1 is MDHEN and CDR2 is SYDVKM in the germline V gene. CDR3 length equals 16 residues. CDR3 residues: CASSFGAPSGTDTQYF.

This chain joins TRBV7-8 and TRBJ1-5. The CDR3 runs 12 residues. Germline CDR1 is SGHVS and CDR2 is FQNEAQ. CDR3 region: CASSLVNQPQHF.

This clonotype is deemed medium-sized by its frequency. This chain joins TRBV7-6 and TRBJ2-7; TCRdb names TRBD1, which stays unverified in the absence of DNA. This CDR3 spans 15 amino acids. Germline V gives CDR1 SGHVS, CDR2 FNYEAQ. CDR3 protein: CASSASGTGTYEQYF.

V usage is TRBV5-4 and J usage is TRBJ2-3; checking the TCRdb D call of TRBD1 is not possible without DNA. Germline CDR1 reads SGHNT; CDR2 reads YYREEE (reference sequence). The CDR3 extends over 15 amino acids. CDR3 sequence reads: CASSFSPGSTDTQYF.

This clonotype is deemed medium-sized by its frequency. CDR3 amino acids: CASGDWGAAEAFF. The chain is built from TRBV9 and TRBJ1-1; the D call of TRBD1 rests on TCRdb alone, since no DNA is present to check it. The CDR3 totals 13 residues. Looked up from germline, CDR1 is SGDLS and CDR2 is YYNGEE.

J is TRBJ2-7 and V is TRBV10-2; no DNA is available, so the TRBD1 call from TCRdb remains unchecked. Germline-derived CDR1 and CDR2 are WSHSY and SAAADI. CDR3 length: 13 residues. The CDR3: CASRPGHDPEQYF.

This clonotype is medium-sized by frequency. This chain connects TRBV7-2 to TRBJ1-6; TCRdb lists TRBD1, though no DNA is available to test this call. The V gene's germline CDR1 is SGHTA and CDR2 FQGNSA. CDR3 length equals 15 residues. CDR3 loop: CASSSGQTYNSPLHF. The full variable domain, rest sourced from reference TRBV7-2 and TRBJ1-6, is GAGVSQSPSNKVTEKGKDVELRCDPISGHTALYWYRQSLGQGLEFLIYFQGNSAPDKSGLPSDRFSAERTGGSVSTLTIQRTQQEDSAVYLCASSSGQTYNSPLHFGNGTRLTVT.

This clonotype is classed as medium-sized (0.01 to 0.1%) by frequency. The rearrangement joins TRBV7-8 to TRBJ2-7. CDR1 and CDR2 from the germline V gene are SGHVS and FQNEAQ. This CDR3 comprises 12 residues. This CDR3 is CASSFASYEQYF.

This chain links TRBV5-1 with TRBJ2-7. Germline CDR1 SGHRS, CDR2 YFSETQ. The CDR3 totals 14 residues. CDR3 sequence: CASSFDLGSVEQYF.

By frequency, this clonotype registers medium-sized. J is TRBJ2-1 and V is TRBV7-2. Germline values: CDR1 SGHTA, CDR2 FQGNSA. This CDR3 is built from 13 residues. The CDR3 sequence is CASSLVTGDEQFF.

CDR3: CASSVAYTGELFF. The chain links TRBV25-1 to TRBJ2-2. Germline-derived CDR1 and CDR2 are MGHDK and SYGVNS. This CDR3 is 13 amino acids long.